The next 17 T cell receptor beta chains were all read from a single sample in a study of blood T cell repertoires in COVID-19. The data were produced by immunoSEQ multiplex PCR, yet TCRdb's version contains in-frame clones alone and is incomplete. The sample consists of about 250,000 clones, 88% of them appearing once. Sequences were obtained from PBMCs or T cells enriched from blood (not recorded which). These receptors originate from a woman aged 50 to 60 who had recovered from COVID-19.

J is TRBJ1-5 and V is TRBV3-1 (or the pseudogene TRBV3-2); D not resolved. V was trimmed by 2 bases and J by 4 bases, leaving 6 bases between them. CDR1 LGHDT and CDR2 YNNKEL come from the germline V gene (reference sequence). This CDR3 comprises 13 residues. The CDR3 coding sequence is TGTGCCAGCAGCCAACAGAGGAATCAGCCCCAGCATTTT. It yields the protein CASSQQRNQPQHF.

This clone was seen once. Written as DNA, the CDR3 is TGTGCCAGCTCACCCACAGGCTCTGGAAACACCATATATTTT. It is translated as CASSPTGSGNTIYF. The rearrangement links TRBV18 to TRBJ1-3; weak D call: TRBD1 (5 bases). In germline, CDR1 is KGHSH, CDR2 LQKENI. Trimming removed 3 bases from V and 0 bases from J, with 6 bases in between. This CDR3 is 14 amino acids long.

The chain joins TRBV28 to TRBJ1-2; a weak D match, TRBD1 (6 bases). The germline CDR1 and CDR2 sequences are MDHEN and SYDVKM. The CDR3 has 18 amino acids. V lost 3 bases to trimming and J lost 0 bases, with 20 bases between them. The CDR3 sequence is CASSLYGGGTTTNYGYTF. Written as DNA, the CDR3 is TGTGCCAGCAGTTTGTATGGAGGGGGGACTACTACTAACTATGGCTACACCTTC.

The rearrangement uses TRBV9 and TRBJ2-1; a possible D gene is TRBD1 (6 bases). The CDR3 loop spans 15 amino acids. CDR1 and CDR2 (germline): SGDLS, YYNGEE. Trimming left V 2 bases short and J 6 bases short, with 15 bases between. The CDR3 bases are TGTGCCAGCAGCGTTGGGCAGGGGAGTGTCAATGAGCAGTTCTTC. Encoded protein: CASSVGQGSVNEQFF.

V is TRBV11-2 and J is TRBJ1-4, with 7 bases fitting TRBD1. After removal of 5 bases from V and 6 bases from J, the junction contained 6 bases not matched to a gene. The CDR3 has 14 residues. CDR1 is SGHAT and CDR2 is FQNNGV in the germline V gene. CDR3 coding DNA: TGTGCCAGCAGCCCCGGGACAGTCTATGAAAAACTGTTTTTT. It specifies CASSPGTVYEKLFF.

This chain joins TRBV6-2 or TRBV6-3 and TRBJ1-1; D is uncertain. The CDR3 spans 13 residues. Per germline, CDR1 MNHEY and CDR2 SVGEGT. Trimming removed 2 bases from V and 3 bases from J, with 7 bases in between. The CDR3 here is CASSYGPDTEAFF. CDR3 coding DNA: TGTGCCAGCAGTTACGGGCCAGACACTGAAGCTTTCTTT.

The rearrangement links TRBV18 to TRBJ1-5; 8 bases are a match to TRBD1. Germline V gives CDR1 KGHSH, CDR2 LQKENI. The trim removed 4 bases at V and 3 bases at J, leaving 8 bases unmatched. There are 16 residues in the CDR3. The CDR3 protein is CASSRAGTGLNQPQHF. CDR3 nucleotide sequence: TGTGCCAGCTCACGCGCCGGGACAGGTCTCAATCAGCCCCAGCATTTT.

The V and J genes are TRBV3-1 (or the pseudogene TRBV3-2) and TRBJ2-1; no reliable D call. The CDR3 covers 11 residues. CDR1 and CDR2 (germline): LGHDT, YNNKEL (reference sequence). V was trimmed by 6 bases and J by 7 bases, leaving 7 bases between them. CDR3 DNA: TGTGCCAGCAGGAGTCGAAATGAGCAGTTCTTC. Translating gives CASRSRNEQFF.

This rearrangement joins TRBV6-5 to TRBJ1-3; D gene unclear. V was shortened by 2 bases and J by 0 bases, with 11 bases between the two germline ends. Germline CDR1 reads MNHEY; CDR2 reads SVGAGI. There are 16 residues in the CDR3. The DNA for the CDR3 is TGTGCCAGCAGTTACGCTGTGTACAACTCTGGAAACACCATATATTTT. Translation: CASSYAVYNSGNTIYF.

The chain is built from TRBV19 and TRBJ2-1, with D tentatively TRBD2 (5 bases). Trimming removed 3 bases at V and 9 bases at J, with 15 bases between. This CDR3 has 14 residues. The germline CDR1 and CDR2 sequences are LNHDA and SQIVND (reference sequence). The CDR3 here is CASSILSSAVEQFF. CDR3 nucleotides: TGTGCCAGTAGTATTTTGAGTAGCGCAGTTGAGCAGTTCTTC. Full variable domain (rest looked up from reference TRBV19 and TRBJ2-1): DGGITQSPKYLFRKEGQNVTLSCEQNLNHDAMYWYRQDPGQGLRLIYYSQIVNDFQKGDIAEGYSVSREKKESFPLTVTSAQKNPTAFYLCASSILSSAVEQFFGPGTRLTVL.

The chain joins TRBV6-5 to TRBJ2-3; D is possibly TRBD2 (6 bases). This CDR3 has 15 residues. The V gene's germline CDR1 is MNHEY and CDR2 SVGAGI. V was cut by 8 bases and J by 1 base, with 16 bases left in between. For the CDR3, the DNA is TGTGCCAGCGCAAAACGGGACTCACGCACAGATACGCAGTATTTT. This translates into CASAKRDSRTDTQYF.

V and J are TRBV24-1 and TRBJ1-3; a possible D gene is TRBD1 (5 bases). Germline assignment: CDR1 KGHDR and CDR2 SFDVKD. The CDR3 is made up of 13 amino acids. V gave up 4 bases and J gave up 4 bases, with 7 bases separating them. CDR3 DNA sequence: TGTGCCACCAGTGACGGGGGGGGAAACACCATATATTTT. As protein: CATSDGGGNTIYF.

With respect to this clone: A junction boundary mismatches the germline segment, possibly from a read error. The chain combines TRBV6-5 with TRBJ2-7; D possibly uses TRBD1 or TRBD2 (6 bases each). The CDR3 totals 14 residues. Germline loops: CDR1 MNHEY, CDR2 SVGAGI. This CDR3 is CASSDSGARREQYF. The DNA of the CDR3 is TGTGCCAGCAGTGACTCGGGGGCGCGTCGCGAGCAGTACTTC.

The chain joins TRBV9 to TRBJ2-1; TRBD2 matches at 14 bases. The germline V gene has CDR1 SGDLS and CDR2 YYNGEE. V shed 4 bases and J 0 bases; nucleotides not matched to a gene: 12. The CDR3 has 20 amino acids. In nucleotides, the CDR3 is TGTGCCAGCAGCCTAAGACTAGCGGGAGGGGCAATAAACTCCTACAATGAGCAGTTCTTC. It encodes CASSLRLAGGAINSYNEQFF. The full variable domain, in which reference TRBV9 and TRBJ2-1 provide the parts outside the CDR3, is DSGVTQTPKHLITATGQRVTLRCSPRSGDLSVYWYQQSLDQGLQFLIQYYNGEERAKGNILERFSAQQFPDLHSELNLSSLELGDSALYFCASSLRLAGGAINSYNEQFFGPGTRLTVL.

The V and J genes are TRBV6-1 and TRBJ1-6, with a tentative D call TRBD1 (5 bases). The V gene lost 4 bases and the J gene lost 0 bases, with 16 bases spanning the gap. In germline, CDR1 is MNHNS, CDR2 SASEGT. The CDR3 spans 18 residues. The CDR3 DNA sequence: TGTGCCAGCAGTGCCTCCCTACAGGCAAGCTCCTATAATTCACCCCTCCACTTT. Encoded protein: CASSASLQASSYNSPLHF.

The CDR3 DNA follows: TGTGCCATCAGTGAGCCCGGGACTAGCGGGAGCTACGAGCAGTACTTC. It encodes CAISEPGTSGSYEQYF. The chain has TRBV10-3 and TRBJ2-7; 14 nucleotides match TRBD2. The CDR3 is made up of 16 amino acids. V lost 2 bases, J lost 3 bases, and 3 bases stayed unmatched. Germline CDR1 is ENHRY and CDR2 is SYGVKD.

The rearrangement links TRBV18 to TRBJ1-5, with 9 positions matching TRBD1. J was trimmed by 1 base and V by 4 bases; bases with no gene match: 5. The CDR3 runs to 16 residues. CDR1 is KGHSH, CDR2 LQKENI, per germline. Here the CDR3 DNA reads TGTGCCAGCTCACGGTGGGACAGGGAAAGCAATCAGCCCCAGCATTTT. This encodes CASSRWDRESNQPQHF.